The rows below give T cell receptor beta chains drawn from one sample of a study of T-cell reconstitution after alpha-beta-depleted transplantation in children. A single record per CDR3 protein comes from TCRdb applying MiXCR to the PCR reads. The sample has 480,000 or so distinct CDR3 sequences, approximately 10% seen once. The sequences come from PBMCs, collected before TCRalphabeta/CD19-depleted stem cell transplant. These receptors were obtained from a child aged 2-15 years with inherited bone marrow failure, due to receive a stem cell transplant. The CDR3 runs from the conserved cysteine through the conserved F or W. A D gene is named only where the DNA matches it firmly. Clone sizes are given selectively: once, few, many, or a class where the clone is expanded.

d_call clone_size j_call v_call cdr3_aa cdr3_nt
TRBD2 many TRBJ2-7 TRBV20-1 CSASLLAGGLEQYF TGCAGTGCTAGCTTACTAGCGGGAGGGCTCGAGCAGTACTTC
TRBD2 many TRBJ2-2 TRBV27 CASSLLGSGSFGGELFF TGTGCCAGCAGTTTATTAGGTAGCGGGAGTTTTGGCGGGGAGCTGTTTTTT
TRBD1 many TRBJ1-2 TRBV5-1 CASSLAAGQEYGYTF TGCGCCAGCAGCTTGGCGGCAGGACAGGAATATGGCTACACCTTC
TRBD1 - TRBJ1-2 TRBV12-3/TRBV12-4 CASSLLGAGGGYTF TGTGCCAGCAGCCTGCTTGGGGCAGGGGGCGGCTACACCTTC
- many TRBJ2-5 TRBV12-3/TRBV12-4 CASSWTGSKETQYF TGTGCCAGCAGTTGGACCGGGAGTAAAGAGACCCAGTACTTC
TRBD2 many TRBJ2-7 TRBV5-1 CASTPSGRVYEQYF TGCGCCAGCACCCCAAGCGGGAGAGTCTACGAGCAGTACTTC
TRBD2 - TRBJ2-1 TRBV20-1 CSASGTSGRGPNEQFF TGCAGTGCTTCCGGGACTAGCGGGAGGGGGCCCAATGAGCAGTTCTTC
- few TRBJ2-1 TRBV20-1 CSARDIEGAYNEQFF TGCAGTGCTAGAGATATCGAGGGGGCCTACAATGAGCAGTTCTTC
TRBD1 few TRBJ1-2 TRBV6-5 CASSYSRGGRGQAYGYTF TGTGCCAGCAGTTACTCGAGAGGGGGCAGGGGGCAGGCTTATGGCTACACCTTC
TRBD2 few TRBJ2-7 TRBV12-3/TRBV12-4 CASSSRTTWEGLGNYEQYF TGTGCCAGCAGTTCCCGGACTACTTGGGAGGGCCTAGGGAACTACGAGCAGTACTTC
TRBD2 - TRBJ2-7 TRBV12-3/TRBV12-4 CASGGGLDQGEQYF TGTGCCAGCGGGGGGGGACTAGATCAAGGCGAGCAGTACTTC
TRBD1 many TRBJ2-1 TRBV25-1 CASSDGQGAEQFF TGTGCCAGCAGTGACGGACAGGGGGCTGAGCAGTTCTTC
- many TRBJ2-3 TRBV20-1 CSARGLAPLGTDTQYF TGCAGTGCTAGAGGCCTAGCGCCACTAGGCACAGATACGCAGTATTTT
- many TRBJ2-7 TRBV20-1 CSARDISYEQYF TGCAGTGCTAGGGACATCTCCTACGAGCAGTACTTC
TRBD2 many TRBJ2-1 TRBV7-8 CASSATSGRPPYNEQFF TGTGCCAGCAGCGCAACTAGCGGGAGGCCTCCCTACAATGAGCAGTTCTTC
- many TRBJ1-1 TRBV29-1 CSVDLGGTEAFF TGCAGCGTAGATTTGGGGGGCACTGAAGCTTTCTTT
TRBD2 - TRBJ2-1 TRBV7-2 CASSSLAGGTNEQFF TGTGCCAGCAGCTCTCTAGCGGGCGGCACCAATGAGCAGTTCTTC
- many TRBJ1-5 TRBV5-5 CASSFGVYSNQPQHF TGTGCCAGCAGCTTTGGGGTGTATAGCAATCAGCCCCAGCATTTT
- few TRBJ2-1 TRBV20-1 CSARYVTGQDEQFF TGCAGTGCTAGATATGTCACAGGTCAAGATGAGCAGTTCTTC
- - TRBJ1-3 TRBV6-1 CASSAPRRSSSGNTIYF TGTGCCAGCAGTGCACCCCGGCGGAGCAGCTCTGGAAACACCATATATTTT
TRBD1 - TRBJ2-5 TRBV24-1 CASRKASDRGSDDQETQYF TGTGCCAGCCGCAAAGCTAGCGACAGGGGATCAGACGACCAAGAGACCCAGTACTTC
TRBD2 - TRBJ2-7 TRBV14 CASSPWRASGSPYEQYF TGTGCCAGCAGCCCTTGGAGGGCTAGCGGGAGCCCCTACGAGCAGTACTTC
- many TRBJ2-3 TRBV5-1 CASSLRSDTQYF TGCGCCAGCAGCTTGCGCTCAGATACGCAGTATTTT
TRBD1 many TRBJ1-5 TRBV28 CASSLPDRANQPQHF TGTGCCAGCAGTTTACCCGACAGGGCTAATCAGCCCCAGCATTTT
TRBD2 many TRBJ2-5 TRBV5-1 CASGSSGLAGRETQYF TGCGCCAGCGGCTCCTCGGGACTAGCGGGAAGAGAGACCCAGTACTTC
- many TRBJ2-7 TRBV7-2 CASKKAGGAYEQYF TGTGCCAGCAAAAAGGCGGGTGGGGCCTACGAGCAGTACTTC
- few TRBJ2-7 TRBV7-9 CASQGASGSVYEQYF TGTGCCAGCCAGGGGGCCAGCGGGAGTGTCTACGAGCAGTACTTC
- - TRBJ2-5 TRBV15 CATSRAQMETQYF TGTGCCACCAGCAGAGCCCAGATGGAGACCCAGTACTTC
- many TRBJ2-1 TRBV9 CASSVSVYNEQFF TGTGCCAGCAGCGTTTCAGTCTACAATGAGCAGTTCTTC
- - TRBJ2-3 TRBV7-2 CASNIAGATDTQYF TGTGCCAGCAACATCGCTGGGGCCACAGATACGCAGTATTTT
- many TRBJ1-4 TRBV4-3 CASSQAAGLTQSEKLFF TGCGCCAGCAGCCAAGCGGCGGGCTTGACACAGAGTGAAAAACTGTTTTTT
TRBD2 many TRBJ2-1 TRBV6-1 CASSLIAGANNEQFF TGTGCCAGCAGTCTGATAGCGGGAGCGAACAATGAGCAGTTCTTC
TRBD1 many TRBJ2-2 TRBV10-2 CASLPIYRDRYHNNTGELFF TGCGCCAGCCTACCCATATACCGGGACAGGTATCATAACAACACCGGGGAGCTGTTTTTT
- many TRBJ1-1 TRBV25-1 CASSENALWGAFF TGTGCCAGCAGTGAAAACGCCCTTTGGGGAGCTTTCTTT
- many TRBJ2-1 TRBV10-3 CAISEPEDYRPRYNEQFF TGTGCCATCAGTGAGCCGGAGGACTACCGACCTAGGTACAATGAGCAGTTCTTC
- - TRBJ1-1 TRBV28 CASSFGEGGNTEAFF TGTGCCAGCAGTTTTGGGGAGGGGGGGAACACTGAAGCTTTCTTT
TRBD2 many TRBJ2-1 TRBV7-9 CASSLLRELDNEQFF TGTGCCAGCAGCTTATTGCGGGAGCTTGACAATGAGCAGTTCTTC
- - TRBJ2-3 TRBV7-9 CASSLSLGDSFWDTQYF TGTGCCAGCAGCTTATCTCTGGGAGACAGCTTTTGGGATACGCAGTATTTT
- many TRBJ1-2 TRBV10-3 CASSGKSSPYGYTF TGTGCCTCAAGCGGCAAATCCTCCCCCTATGGCTACACCTTC
TRBD1 few TRBJ2-7 TRBV20-1 CSARDWTGQGSYEQYF TGCAGTGCTAGAGATTGGACAGGACAGGGGTCCTACGAGCAGTACTTC
- many TRBJ2-6 TRBV11-2 CASSPSSGANVLTF TGTGCCAGCAGCCCGAGCTCTGGGGCCAACGTCCTGACTTTC
TRBD2 many TRBJ2-3 TRBV2 CASSRSGLAGFTDTQYF TGTGCCAGCAGCCGATCAGGACTAGCGGGATTCACAGATACGCAGTATTTT
- many TRBJ2-7 TRBV7-9 CASARMGIYEQYF TGTGCCAGCGCCAGGATGGGGATATACGAGCAGTACTTC
- many TRBJ2-7 TRBV6-1 CASSPTRVYEQYF TGTGCCAGCAGTCCGACCCGAGTCTACGAGCAGTACTTC
- many TRBJ1-5 TRBV7-9 CASSLWPPRERNQPQHF TGTGCCAGCAGCTTATGGCCCCCCAGGGAAAGAAATCAGCCCCAGCATTTT
- once TRBJ2-3 TRBV18 CASSPISSDTQYF TGTGCCAGCTCACCAATATCGTCAGATACGCAGTATTTT
- few TRBJ2-7 TRBV5-1 CASSPNNLGSYEQYF TGCGCCAGCAGCCCGAACAATCTGGGATCCTACGAGCAGTACTTC